These 32 T cell receptor beta chains originate from one sample sequenced in a study of blood T cell repertoires in COVID-19. Profiled with immunoSEQ multiplex PCR; TCRdb holds only in-frame clones, not every one. Counted here are approximately 210,000 clones, 80% occurring once; the ten biggest clones make up 4.3%. Sequencing was performed on PBMCs or T cells enriched from blood (not recorded which). Receptors originate from a young man with acute COVID-19.

The chain employs TRBV6-6 and TRBJ1-2; 7 nucleotides match TRBD1. The germline gives CDR1 MNHNY, CDR2 SVGAGI (reference sequence). V was pared by 6 bases and J by 4 bases, with 8 bases of the junction left unmatched. The CDR3 length is 14 residues. The CDR3 nucleotides read TGTGCCAGCAGAGAGGGGGCGCGGGTCTATGGCTACACCTTC. Protein: CASREGARVYGYTF.

The rearrangement links TRBV19 to TRBJ1-2; 9 bases are shared with TRBD1. J was trimmed by 6 bases and V by 0 bases; bases with no gene match: 2. CDR3 length equals 14 residues. Looked up from germline, CDR1 is LNHDA and CDR2 is SQIVND (reference sequence). The CDR3 DNA follows: TGTGCCAGTAGTATAGAAAGGACAGGGGATGGCTACACCTTC. It is translated as CASSIERTGDGYTF.

The chain recombines TRBV11-2 with TRBJ2-1, with D perhaps TRBD1 (5 bases). This CDR3 is built from 12 residues. Looked up from germline, CDR1 is SGHAT and CDR2 is FQNNGV. The V gene lost 5 bases and the J gene lost 5 bases, with 7 bases spanning the gap. In nucleotides, the CDR3 is TGTGCCAGCAGCGACAGCAACAATGAGCAGTTCTTC. Translating it yields CASSDSNNEQFF.

The rearrangement links TRBV10-1 to TRBJ2-7; 9 bases line up with TRBD1. V trimming: 6 bases; J trimming: 7 bases; junction bases outside the gene matches: 10. This CDR3 is built from 14 residues. Per the germline V gene, CDR1 is WNHNN and CDR2 is SYGVQD (reference sequence). The DNA for the CDR3 is TGCGCCAGCAGCTATGTACAGGGGGCAGGGGAGCAGTACTTC. This encodes CASSYVQGAGEQYF.

The chain combines TRBV27 with TRBJ2-1, with 13 bases that match TRBD2. The CDR3 is made up of 20 amino acids. Per germline, CDR1 MNHEY and CDR2 SMNVEV (reference sequence). Losses at the gene ends were 3 bases for V and 1 base for J; bases not matched to a gene: 12. CDR3 coding DNA: TGTGCCAGCAGTTTTAGGATCCCGGGACTAGCGGGGCCATCCTACAATGAGCAGTTCTTC. This encodes CASSFRIPGLAGPSYNEQFF.

The chain couples TRBV14 to TRBJ2-7; TRBD1 might be the D (6 bases). CDR1 is SGHDN, CDR2 FVKESK, per germline. V was cut by 3 bases and J by 0 bases, with 15 bases left in between. The CDR3 contains 16 residues. The CDR3 loop is CASSHVTGKSSYEQYF. The CDR3 bases are TGTGCCAGCAGCCACGTCACAGGGAAAAGCTCCTACGAGCAGTACTTC. Full variable domain (missing parts from reference TRBV14 and TRBJ2-7): EAGVTQFPSHSVIEKGQTVTLRCDPISGHDNLYWYRRVMGKEIKFLLHFVKESKQDESGMPNNRFLAERTGGTYSTLKVQPAELEDSGVYFCASSHVTGKSSYEQYFGPGTRLTVT.

About this clone: The same CDR3 can be traced to other DNA sequences in this sample. This rearrangement joins TRBV28 to TRBJ2-7; D ambiguous. Germline-derived CDR1 and CDR2 are MDHEN and SYDVKM. The CDR3 is 12 residues long. Trimming took 3 bases from V and 0 from J, leaving 3 bases between them. Here the CDR3 reads CASSFSSYEQYF. As DNA, the CDR3 is TGTGCCAGCAGTTTTAGCTCCTACGAGCAGTACTTC.

The gene calls are TRBV19 and TRBJ1-1, with TRBD1 as a possible D gene (5 bases). The CDR3 has 14 amino acids. The V end lost 6 bases, the J end lost 5 bases, and 16 bases lay between the germline ends. Per germline, CDR1 LNHDA and CDR2 SQIVND (reference sequence). The CDR3 DNA follows: TGTGCCAGTAGCCCCGGGGGGTTTTATACTGAAGCTTTCTTT. It translates to CASSPGGFYTEAFF.

The chain combines TRBV19 with TRBJ2-2; D remains ambiguous. Deletions cut 7 bases from V and 2 bases from J, with 20 bases between. The CDR3 consists of 17 residues. From germline, CDR1 is LNHDA and CDR2 SQIVND (reference sequence). CDR3 sequence reads: CASTPRAGGLNTGELFF. The DNA for the CDR3 is TGTGCCAGTACCCCCCGAGCAGGTGGGCTTAACACCGGGGAGCTGTTTTTT.

The chain combines TRBV6-5 with TRBJ1-6; 9 bases line up with TRBD1. The germline V gene has CDR1 MNHEY and CDR2 SVGAGI. CDR3 length equals 15 residues. Unmatched junction bases numbered 8, after V lost 6 bases and J lost 8 bases. CDR3 DNA: TGTGCCAGCAGCTCAACAGGGGGCCTGGATTCACCCCTCCACTTT. This gives the protein CASSSTGGLDSPLHF.

The chain couples TRBV6-5 to TRBJ1-2; D is unclear. The CDR3 has 15 residues. Deletions cut 5 bases from V and 6 bases from J, with 19 bases between. Germline V gives CDR1 MNHEY, CDR2 SVGAGI. In DNA form, the CDR3 reads TGTGCCAGCAGTCCGATAGGAGGAGGGCTACATGGCTACACCTTC. Encoded protein: CASSPIGGGLHGYTF.

The V call is TRBV5-1, the J call TRBJ1-6, with D possibly being TRBD1 (5 bases). The V end was cut by 0 bases, the J end by 9 bases, with 19 bases between. Germline CDR1 SGHRS, CDR2 YFSETQ. The CDR3 sequence is 17 residues long. For the CDR3, the DNA is TGCGCCAGCAGCTTGGTACCGGCCGCCCAGGGACTTTCACCCCTCCACTTT. The encoded protein is CASSLVPAAQGLSPLHF.

In this sample, this clone turned up a few times. The sample contains more than one DNA sequence encoding this CDR3. CDR3 protein: CASSGGGNEQFF. CDR3 coding DNA: TGTGCCAGCTCAGGGGGCGGCAATGAGCAGTTCTTC. V gene TRBV6-5 combines with J gene TRBJ2-1; 8 nucleotides align to TRBD1. The CDR3 is 12 residues long. The V and J ends lost 8 bases and 6 bases, in that order; junction bases with no gene match: 3. CDR1 is MNHEY and CDR2 is SVGAGI in the germline V gene.

This chain uses TRBV3-1 (or the pseudogene TRBV3-2) with TRBJ1-5; TRBD1 might be the D (5 bases). CDR1 and CDR2 from the germline V gene are LGHDT and YNNKEL (reference sequence). Trimming stripped 3 bases from V and 5 bases from J, with 20 bases between. The CDR3 runs to 17 residues. As DNA, the CDR3 is TGTGCCAGCAGCCAGGGTCTTACAACAGGCTTAGATCAGCCCCAGCATTTT. Translating it yields CASSQGLTTGLDQPQHF.

The CDR3 reads CASSIKTSLWDNEQFF. The CDR3 nucleotides are TGTGCCAGTAGTATAAAGACAAGCCTGTGGGACAATGAGCAGTTCTTC. The gene calls are TRBV19 and TRBJ2-1; D uncertain. The V end was cut by 2 bases, the J end by 5 bases, with 16 bases between. The CDR3 has 16 residues. Germline V gene data show CDR1 as LNHDA and CDR2 as SQIVND (reference sequence).

In this sample, this clone turned up a few times. The chain combines TRBV2 with TRBJ1-2; no clear D. This CDR3 has 13 amino acids. The germline V gene has CDR1 SNHLY and CDR2 FYNNEI. Between the trimmed V and J ends, which lost 5 bases and 3 bases, there was a span of 10 bases. CDR3 amino acids: CASSTQIYYGYTF. The CDR3 nucleotides read TGTGCCAGCAGTACTCAAATTTACTATGGCTACACCTTC.

This chain uses TRBV11-3 with TRBJ1-1; 8 positions agree with TRBD1. The germline V gene encodes CDR1 SGHNT and CDR2 YENEEA. CDR3 length: 13 amino acids. J lost 5 bases, V lost 3 bases, and 2 bases had no gene match. The CDR3 DNA follows: TGTGCCAGCAGCTTGGGGACAGGAACTGAAGCTTTCTTT. Its translation is CASSLGTGTEAFF.

The J gene is TRBJ1-1, the V gene TRBV7-9; weak D call: TRBD1 (5 bases). The CDR3 totals 14 residues. Trimming stripped 5 bases from V and 5 bases from J, with 15 bases between. CDR1 is SEHNR and CDR2 is FQNEAQ in the germline V gene (reference sequence). This chain's CDR3 is CASSLLQGRTEAFF. The CDR3 DNA follows: TGTGCCAGCAGCCTCCTCCAGGGTAGAACTGAAGCTTTCTTT.

The CDR3 nucleotides are TGTGCCAGCAGCGTAGGACAGGGGACGAATTCACCCCTCCACTTT. As protein: CASSVGQGTNSPLHF. This chain connects TRBV5-4 to TRBJ1-6, with 9 bases identical to TRBD1. The ends lost 4 bases at V and 7 bases at J; junction bases unmatched: 6. CDR3 length: 15 amino acids. CDR1 is SGHNT, CDR2 YYREEE, per germline (reference sequence).

This sequence joins TRBV4-2 and TRBJ1-1, with 8 nucleotides matching TRBD1. The CDR3 totals 12 residues. After removal of 3 bases from V and 11 bases from J, the junction contained 5 bases not matched to a gene. Germline V gene lookup returns CDR1 LGHNA and CDR2 YNFKEQ. The CDR3 region has the DNA TGTGCCAGCAGCCAGGTACAGGGGGAGGCTTTCTTT. Encoded protein: CASSQVQGEAFF.

This clone came up a few times. The chain joins TRBV27 to TRBJ2-7; D gene ambiguous. The CDR3 contains 14 residues. The germline gives CDR1 MNHEY, CDR2 SMNVEV (reference sequence). V gave up 3 bases and J gave up 0 bases, with 9 bases separating them. CDR3 sequence (DNA): TGTGCCAGCAGTTTGACACCAAACTCCTACGAGCAGTACTTC. Its translation is CASSLTPNSYEQYF.

The chain is built from TRBV5-1 and TRBJ2-1; TRBD1 aligns across 7 bases. Germline V CDR1 and CDR2: SGHRS, YFSETQ. The CDR3 spans 14 residues. V was clipped by 3 bases and J by 9 bases; unmatched bases: 9. CDR3 nucleotide sequence: TGCGCCAGCAGCTCTTTGACAGGGCTGGGTGAGCAGTTCTTC. Its protein product is CASSSLTGLGEQFF.

In DNA, the CDR3 is TGCGCCAGCAGCCGAGGGTCTGAAAAACTGTTTTTT. Translation: CASSRGSEKLFF. The chain carries TRBV5-1 and TRBJ1-4; D is ambiguous. Trimming took 4 bases from V and 7 from J, leaving 8 bases between them. The CDR3 totals 12 residues. The germline V gene has CDR1 SGHRS and CDR2 YFSETQ.

This clone has a handful of counts. The chain's CDR3 is CASSWTESSYEQYF. For the CDR3, the DNA is TGTGCCAGCAGCTGGACAGAAAGCTCCTACGAGCAGTACTTC. V and J are TRBV7-9 and TRBJ2-7; tentative D call: TRBD1 (6 bases). Trimming removed 4 bases from V and 0 bases from J, with 10 bases in between. From germline, CDR1 is SEHNR and CDR2 FQNEAQ (reference sequence). The CDR3 is made up of 14 amino acids. The full variable domain, rest sourced from reference TRBV7-9 and TRBJ2-7, is DTGVSQNPRHKITKRGQNVTFRCDPISEHNRLYWYRQTLGQGPEFLTYFQNEAQLEKSRLLSDRFSAERPKGSFSTLEIQRTEQGDSAMYLCASSWTESSYEQYFGPGTRLTVT.

J is TRBJ2-3 and V is TRBV24-1; 9 bases are shared with TRBD1. Trimming at V came to 1 base and at J to 1 base, leaving 14 bases not matched to a gene. Germline V gene lookup returns CDR1 KGHDR and CDR2 SFDVKD. The CDR3 has 20 residues. The CDR3: CATSDLGDRASIPGTDTQYF. In DNA, the CDR3 is TGTGCCACCAGTGATTTAGGGGACAGGGCTTCGATTCCTGGCACAGATACGCAGTATTTT.

This clone appeared a few times. The same CDR3 can be traced to other DNA sequences in this sample. The V and J genes are TRBV30 and TRBJ1-2; D might be TRBD1 (5 bases). CDR1 is GTSNPN and CDR2 is SVGIG in the germline V gene (reference sequence). V lost 4 bases and J 5 bases, leaving 11 bases between the germline ends. The length of the CDR3 is 12 residues. The CDR3 reads CAWTPGGYGYTF. The CDR3 DNA is TGTGCCTGGACCCCTGGGGGGTATGGCTACACCTTC.

J is TRBJ2-5 and V is TRBV30; 15 nucleotides agree with TRBD2. The CDR3 spans 21 residues. Germline CDR1 is GTSNPN and CDR2 is SVGIG (reference sequence). With V trimmed by 0 bases and J by 5 bases, 19 bases remained unmatched. The CDR3 DNA reads TGTGCCTGGAGTGTACATCGGAGGTGGACTAGCGGGGGGGCCTGGGAGGAGACCCAGTACTTC. It encodes CAWSVHRRWTSGGAWEETQYF.

This chain uses TRBV2 with TRBJ2-5; TRBD2 aligns across 7 bases. Trimming cost V 3 bases and J 2 bases; bases outside gene matches: 6. The CDR3 consists of 15 residues. Germline CDR1 reads SNHLY; CDR2 reads FYNNEI. The CDR3 DNA sequence: TGTGCCAGCAGTGAGACAGCGGGGACTCAAGAGACCCAGTACTTC. Its translation: CASSETAGTQETQYF.

This clone appeared once. The chain links TRBV2 to TRBJ1-1; TRBD1 is a possible D gene (6 bases). The germline V gene encodes CDR1 SNHLY and CDR2 FYNNEI. The CDR3 contains 14 residues. The V gene lost 6 bases and the J gene lost 5 bases, with 16 bases spanning the gap. The CDR3 sequence: CASSLGGGKTEAFF. The CDR3 DNA reads TGTGCCAGCAGCCTAGGGGGGGGCAAGACTGAAGCTTTCTTT.

The chain uses TRBV28 and TRBJ1-2; unclear D gene. V was cut by 3 bases and J by 5 bases, with 16 bases left in between. The CDR3 contains 15 residues. The V gene's germline CDR1 is MDHEN and CDR2 SYDVKM. CDR3 residues: CASSFPSTGLYGYTF. CDR3 bases: TGTGCCAGCAGTTTTCCCAGCACGGGATTATATGGCTACACCTTC.

J is TRBJ2-3 and V is TRBV4-1, with TRBD2 identical over 10 bases. The germline V gene has CDR1 MGHRA and CDR2 YSYEKL. J lost 5 bases, V lost 5 bases, and 7 bases had no gene match. The CDR3 is 15 amino acids. CDR3 DNA sequence: TGCGCCAGCAGCTCCCTAGCGGGGGAGGGAGATACGCAGTATTTT. Encoded protein: CASSSLAGEGDTQYF.

This clone was observed once. The V call is TRBV3-1 (or the pseudogene TRBV3-2), the J call TRBJ2-1; 13 nucleotides agree with TRBD2. In germline, CDR1 is LGHDT, CDR2 YNNKEL (reference sequence). This CDR3 region has 14 residues. V was clipped by 8 bases and J by 7 bases; unmatched bases: 5. In DNA form, the CDR3 reads TGTGCCAGCGAGACTAGCGGGGGGCCGAATGAGCAGTTCTTC. It yields the protein CASETSGGPNEQFF.